The rows below give T cell receptor beta chains drawn from one sample of a study of cytomegalovirus exposure and HLA in healthy donors. Assay: immunoSEQ multiplex PCR; the TCRdb copy retains only in-frame clones and omits some. The sample has 150,000 to 200,000 clones, roughly 75% seen once. The sample was PBMCs. Receptors were obtained from a male donor in good health and CMV-seronegative. The CDR3 runs from the conserved cysteine through the conserved F or W. Fields, in order: CDR3 length, D gene, clone size, J gene, V gene, CDR3 DNA, CDR3 protein. D genes are given only for firm matches. Expanded clones are given a class, and other clones once, few, many or no size at all.

15 | TRBD1 | NA | TRBJ1-2 | TRBV6-5 | TGTGCCAGCATTCCCGGGACAGGTTCTAACTATGGCTACACCTTC | CASIPGTGSNYGYTF
13 | NA | NA | TRBJ1-2 | TRBV28 | TGTGCCAGCAGTTGGTCCGGAGCTTATGGCTACACCTTC | CASSWSGAYGYTF
17 | TRBD1 | few | TRBJ2-5 | TRBV4-2 | TGTGCCAGCAGCCCCGAGGGGGCGTCCAGCGGAACAGAGACCCAGTACTTC | CASSPEGASSGTETQYF
17 | TRBD2 | NA | TRBJ2-3 | TRBV4-1 | TGCGCCAGCAGCCGCTCAGAAGCGGGGGGGCCCACAGATACGCAGTATTTT | CASSRSEAGGPTDTQYF
14 | TRBD2 | NA | TRBJ2-3 | TRBV6-6 | TGTGCCAGCAGTCGGGGACTAGCGGCAGATACGCAGTATTTT | CASSRGLAADTQYF
16 | TRBD2 | NA | TRBJ2-2 | TRBV7-6 | TGTGCCAGCAGCTTAGTACTAGCGGGAGACACCGGGGAGCTGTTTTTT | CASSLVLAGDTGELFF
12 | NA | NA | TRBJ2-7 | TRBV29-1 | TGCAGCGTTGAAGTTTCGGGGAGTGAGCAGTACTTC | CSVEVSGSEQYF
14 | NA | NA | TRBJ2-7 | TRBV28 | TGTGCCAGCATGTTGCAGCGGGCCCCCTACGAGCAGTACTTC | CASMLQRAPYEQYF
14 | TRBD2 | few | TRBJ2-2 | TRBV2 | TGTGCCAGCGAATCGGGACTAGGCACCGGGGAGCTGTTTTTT | CASESGLGTGELFF
14 | NA | NA | TRBJ1-4 | TRBV30 | TGTGCCTGGAGTGTACCCGGGATTGTAGAAAAACTGTTTTTT | CAWSVPGIVEKLFF
13 | NA | NA | TRBJ2-7 | TRBV5-6 | TGTGCCAGCAGCTTTACCCCTCCGTACGAGCAGTACTTC | CASSFTPPYEQYF
14 | TRBD1 | once | TRBJ1-4 | TRBV7-9 | TGTGCCAGCAGCCCACAGGGGGCGGGTGAAAAACTGTTTTTT | CASSPQGAGEKLFF
14 | NA | NA | TRBJ1-2 | TRBV5-4 | TGTGCCAGCAGCCTGTGGGCCCCCGCGAATGGCTACACCTTC | CASSLWAPANGYTF
15 | TRBD2 | NA | TRBJ2-1 | TRBV7-9 | TGTGCCAGCAGCCGGACTAGCGGGGGTGGGGTAGAGCAGTTCTTC | CASSRTSGGGVEQFF
13 | TRBD2 | NA | TRBJ2-7 | TRBV18 | TGTGCCAGCTCTCCGACTAGCGGTTACGAGCAGTACTTC | CASSPTSGYEQYF
16 | TRBD1 | NA | TRBJ1-4 | TRBV5-1 | TGCGCCAGCAGCTTGAGCCCGGGACAGACTAATGAAAAACTGTTTTTT | CASSLSPGQTNEKLFF
13 | NA | NA | TRBJ1-2 | TRBV30 | TGTGCCTGGAGTGTAGCGGCCGTATATGGCTACACCTTC | CAWSVAAVYGYTF
16 | TRBD1 | NA | TRBJ1-1 | TRBV5-1 | TGCGCCAGCAGCAAGGGACAGGGGGAGGGGAACACTGAAGCTTTCTTT | CASSKGQGEGNTEAFF
11 | NA | NA | TRBJ1-1 | TRBV11-2 | TGTGCCAGCAGCTTAGGCACAGGATCTTTCTTT | CASSLGTGSFF
13 | NA | NA | TRBJ1-6 | TRBV6-4 | TGTGCCAGCAGTGACGGGACAAATTCACCCCTCCACTTT | CASSDGTNSPLHF
16 | NA | NA | TRBJ2-7 | TRBV6-5 | TGTGCCAGCAGTTACTCGGTGGTAGGGGGTCCGCGCGAGCAGTACTTC | CASSYSVVGGPREQYF
17 | TRBD2 | NA | TRBJ2-2 | TRBV4-1 | TGCGCCAGCAGCCAAGTCAGGGCGGGGGTGACCACCGGGGAGCTGTTTTTT | CASSQVRAGVTTGELFF
14 | NA | few | TRBJ1-4 | TRBV5-1 | TGCGCCAGCAGTCCGGGGGGTACTAATGAAAAACTGTTTTTT | CASSPGGTNEKLFF
14 | NA | few | TRBJ2-3 | TRBV6-1 | TGTGCCAGCGGAGCCCCTGGGGGCCCAGATACGCAGTATTTT | CASGAPGGPDTQYF
16 | NA | NA | TRBJ2-3 | TRBV6-1 | TGTGCCAGCAGTAAAGGTGGCGGGGGCAGTACAGATACGCAGTATTTT | CASSKGGGGSTDTQYF
14 | NA | few | TRBJ2-7 | TRBV5-1 | TGCGCCAGCGGCCGGGACAGCGGGTCCTACGAGCAGTACTTC | CASGRDSGSYEQYF
11 | TRBD2 | NA | TRBJ2-3 | TRBV20-1 | TGCAGTGCGAGGACTAGTTGTACGCAGTATTTT | CSARTSCTQYF
14 | TRBD1 | once | TRBJ1-1 | TRBV7-3 | TGTGCCAGCAGTCCTGGACAGGGGTCTTATCAAGCTTTCTTT | CASSPGQGSYQAFF
12 | NA | NA | TRBJ1-2 | TRBV7-3 | TGTGCTAGCAGGGGCACTAACTATGGCTACACCTTC | CASRGTNYGYTF
18 | TRBD2 | NA | TRBJ2-3 | TRBV6-4 | TGTGCCAGCAGTGACCACCCGGCTAGCGGGAGTACGCGGGTGAGGCAGTATTTT | CASSDHPASGSTRVRQYF
15 | NA | NA | TRBJ2-2 | TRBV19 | TGTGCCACACATCACGGGATCACGAACACCGGGGAGCTGTTTTTT | CATHHGITNTGELFF
14 | TRBD2 | NA | TRBJ2-5 | TRBV6-1 | TGTGCCAGCAGGCCGGGACTAGCGGGAGAGACCCAGTACTTC | CASRPGLAGETQYF
13 | NA | NA | TRBJ2-7 | TRBV11-1 | TGTGCCAGCAGTTCAGGGTTACATAACGAGCAGTACTTC | CASSSGLHNEQYF
13 | NA | once | TRBJ2-3 | TRBV27 | TGTGCCAGCAGTCCATGGGCCGCGAAACAGCAGTATTTT | CASSPWAAKQQYF
18 | TRBD2 | NA | TRBJ2-1 | TRBV4-3 | TGCGCCAGCAGCCGGTCCCGGGGGGTTAGCGGGACCTACAATGAGCAGTTCTTC | CASSRSRGVSGTYNEQFF
14 | NA | NA | TRBJ1-1 | TRBV27 | TGTGCCAGCAGTTTACAGGGGCAGAACACTGAAGCTTTCTTT | CASSLQGQNTEAFF
16 | TRBD1 | few | TRBJ2-5 | TRBV7-8 | TGTGCCAGCAGCGGGGGAAAGGACAGGCTACAGGAGACCCAGTACTTC | CASSGGKDRLQETQYF
17 | TRBD2 | few | TRBJ2-3 | TRBV7-3 | TGTGCCAGCAGCTCCGGTGGACTAGCGGGAGGGAAAGATACGCAGTATTTT | CASSSGGLAGGKDTQYF
15 | NA | NA | TRBJ2-7 | TRBV5-1 | TGCGCCAGCAGCCTATCCCCGGTCCCCTTCTACGAGCAGTACTTC | CASSLSPVPFYEQYF
19 | TRBD1 | NA | TRBJ1-5 | TRBV4-1 | TGCGCCAGCAGCCAAGATCTTCATCGACAGGGGGCCGGCAATCAGCCCCAGCATTTT | CASSQDLHRQGAGNQPQHF
15 | TRBD1 | NA | TRBJ2-7 | TRBV27 | TGTGCCAGCAGACCGGGACAGGGCTATACCTACGAGCAGTACTTC | CASRPGQGYTYEQYF
15 | NA | NA | TRBJ2-1 | TRBV11-3 | TGTGCCAGCAGCCCACAGATGACTAGGTTGGAAGAGCAGTTCTTC | CASSPQMTRLEEQFF
15 | TRBD1 | NA | TRBJ1-2 | TRBV25-1 | TGTGCCAGCAGTGGTACGACAGGGTACACCTATGGCTACACCTTC | CASSGTTGYTYGYTF
17 | TRBD1 | NA | TRBJ1-6 | TRBV4-2 | TGTGCCAGCAGCCCCGGGACAGCTAGCTCCTATAATTCACCCCTCCACTTT | CASSPGTASSYNSPLHF
14 | TRBD1 | NA | TRBJ2-1 | TRBV28 | TGTGCCAGCATCGAGACAGGGGGTTACAATGAGCAGTTCTTC | CASIETGGYNEQFF
15 | NA | NA | TRBJ1-2 | TRBV11-2 | TGTGCCAGCAGCTTAGCAGCGGCAGTTCGGGATGGCTACACCTTC | CASSLAAAVRDGYTF
12 | NA | NA | TRBJ2-7 | TRBV30 | TGTGCCTGGAGCAGGGTCGGGTACGAGCAGTACTTC | CAWSRVGYEQYF
13 | TRBD1 | NA | TRBJ1-2 | TRBV6-5 | TGTGCGAGCTCCGGGACAGCTAGCTATGGCTACACCTTC | CASSGTASYGYTF
12 | TRBD1 | NA | TRBJ1-2 | TRBV6-6 | TGTGCCAGCAGCCCGACAGGGTATGGCTACACCTTC | CASSPTGYGYTF
15 | NA | NA | TRBJ1-5 | TRBV6-5 | TGTGCCAGCAGGTCCGAACGGGGGGACAATCAGCCCCAGCATTTT | CASRSERGDNQPQHF